This T cell receptor (beta chain) derives from a study of T cell responses to AZD1222 COVID-19 vaccine (dated by TCRdb to about 2021). Study-level background: A total of over 230 trial participants underwent TCR sequencing, of whom roughly 210 had received two doses of AZD1222 and 26 had received two doses of the MenACWY control vaccine. Enrollment into the trials was organized by age into subgroups of 18-55, 56-69 and 70-plus years, and those subgroups contained 148, 28 and 57 TCR-sequenced participants, respectively. What the work shows at the level of the full study, not this receptor alone: The 56-69-year group was small, and its depth increase did not reach significance, likely because of low power. After two AZD1222 doses, spike-specific TCR breadth and depth were significantly higher than at day 0 and than in MenACWY recipients. Conclusions about previously exposed vaccinees are limited because only a handful of AZD1222 recipients were SARS-CoV-2 seropositive at baseline. The vaccine-associated CD4 TCRs covered the entire spike protein, and the dominant responses fell in regions 160-218 and 743-854. No day 14 peak-response samples were available, so repertoires were characterized only after the peak T cell response. Reportedly, almost half of the unique spike-specific TCRs recognized epitopes lying outside the regions that are mutated in the B.1.351 and B.1.1.7 variants. Participants were mostly white British, with more females than males. The authors suggested clonal diversity may have been underestimated.

Remarks on this clone: It has no known antigen specificity. No clone much larger than this one lies a single base away; base qualities are absent.

V trim: 3 bases; J trim: 3 bases; unmatched bases: 5. Reading from cysteine to phenylalanine, the CDR3 counts 14 amino acids. Only the CDR3 DNA is retained, 42 bases long and in frame from the first base. The germline V gene supplies CDR1 SNHLY and CDR2 FYNNEI. The CDR3 regions of human TCRbeta chains were analyzed by immunosequencing. The authors' pipeline ran thus. Repertoire TCRs were matched against a reference library of SARS-CoV-2-specific TCRs generated with the MIRA antigen-specificity platform. Breadth was defined as the fraction of unique TCRs that were SARS-CoV-2-associated. Depth was defined as the fraction of total T cells that were SARS-CoV-2-associated. Each spike-specific TCR was assigned to its reactive spike region and to a CD4 or CD8 class using the MIRA data. Log10-transformed breadth and depth values were compared by one-way ANOVA with Sidak's multiple comparisons tests. TCRdb's version of the immuneACCESS table is confined to in-frame rearrangements and falls short of the full clone set. An unresolved V gene accounts for under half of the shortfall where checked; the remainder is of unknown origin. V and J calls and clone size are as listed in that table; D and trimming were resolved from the DNA. The sample table holds fewer than 140,000 clones, of which around 90% were seen once. Jointly, the top ten make up 7% to 9% of the sample.

Read against the paper, the sample's time point label means: about 28 days (+/-7) after the second vaccine dose. Because spike-specific TCR depth and breadth did not differ between the two schedules, AZD1222 recipients who got a second dose at roughly 4 weeks were pooled with those who got a second dose at roughly 12 weeks. Vaccinee samples were obtained from the UK trials COV001 and COV002, which included a single-blind randomized controlled phase 2/3 trial of AZD1222 (ChAdOx1 nCoV-19) in healthy adults. Trial participant PBMC samples were collected at day 0 and day 28 after the second dose for TCRbeta chain sequencing.

This specimen was peripheral blood, taken 28 days after the second AZD1222 dose. The rearrangement joined TRBV2 to TRBJ2-7, with 7 bases aligning to TRBD1. The TCR was taken from an adult who received the AZD1222 COVID-19 vaccine. The sequenced DNA is TGTGCCAGCAGTGAGACAGGGAAAGTCTACGAGCAGTACTTC. This yields the protein CASSETGKVYEQYF.